Shown below are 28 T cell receptor beta chains from a single sample sequenced in a study of T cell responses to AZD1222 COVID-19 vaccine. This table comes from immunoSEQ multiplex PCR, and its TCRdb copy is limited to in-frame clones, with some not included. Seen here are under 140,000 clones, roughly 90% observed once, and the top ten hold about 16%. Sample: peripheral blood, taken 28 days after the second AZD1222 dose. The receptors come from an adult who received the AZD1222 COVID-19 vaccine.

This chain links TRBV7-9 with TRBJ2-7; TRBD2 matches at 7 bases. Germline V gene data show CDR1 as SEHNR and CDR2 as FQNEAQ (reference sequence). The V segment lost 0 bases and the J segment 1 base; nucleotides outside the gene matches: 6. The CDR3 is made up of 16 amino acids. In DNA, the CDR3 is TGTGCCAGCAGCTTAGCGATGGCGGGGGAATCCTACGAGCAGTACTTC. Translation: CASSLAMAGESYEQYF.

This chain links TRBV7-8 with TRBJ1-5, with D maybe TRBD1 (5 bases). Germline CDR1 SGHVS, CDR2 FQNEAQ. The CDR3 totals 18 residues. V lost 5 bases to trimming and J lost 2 bases, with 22 bases between them. The CDR3 coding sequence is TGTGCCAGCAGCCTAGTTACCCCGGGGGGGTGGGGCAATCAGCCCCAGCATTTT. Amino acids: CASSLVTPGGWGNQPQHF. The variable domain in full, with the rest retrieved from reference TRBV7-8 and TRBJ1-5, is GAGVSQSPRYKVAKRGQDVALRCDPISGHVSLFWYQQALGQGPEFLTYFQNEAQLDKSGLPSDRFFAERPEGSVSTLKIQRTQQEDSAVYLCASSLVTPGGWGNQPQHFGDGTRLSIL.

A note on this clone: The sample carries other DNA sequences with the same CDR3. This chain links TRBV7-9 with TRBJ2-1; 7 bases align to TRBD2. Germline-derived CDR1 and CDR2 are SEHNR and FQNEAQ (reference sequence). The V and J ends lost 2 bases and 8 bases, in that order; junction bases with no gene match: 6. This CDR3 spans 14 amino acids. CDR3 in amino acids: CASSLQGGPYEQFF. CDR3 DNA sequence: TGTGCCAGCAGCTTACAGGGAGGGCCATATGAGCAGTTCTTC.

This clone came up once. V is TRBV3-1 (or the pseudogene TRBV3-2) and J is TRBJ1-4; D may be TRBD1 (5 bases). Germline V gives CDR1 LGHDT, CDR2 YNNKEL (reference sequence). V dropped 1 base and J dropped 0 bases, with 12 bases sitting between them. The CDR3 runs 17 residues. The CDR3 is CASSQAAGTSTNEKLFF. CDR3 coding DNA: TGTGCCAGCAGCCAAGCCGCTGGGACTTCAACTAATGAAAAACTGTTTTTT.

The genes are TRBV19 and TRBJ1-2; D is perhaps TRBD1 (6 bases). This CDR3 has 15 residues. V was shortened by 1 base and J by 6 bases, with 15 bases between the two germline ends. CDR1 is LNHDA and CDR2 is SQIVND in the germline V gene (reference sequence). The CDR3 region is CASSIVYRASNGYTF. The CDR3 DNA is TGTGCCAGTAGTATAGTTTACAGGGCGAGTAATGGCTACACCTTC.

This clone has a single count. The chain is built from TRBV5-8 and TRBJ1-5; TRBD1 is a possible D gene (6 bases). Germline values: CDR1 SGHTS, CDR2 YDEGEE. The ends were cut back, 0 bases at V and 1 base at J, with 8 bases in the middle. This CDR3 has 15 residues. In DNA form, the CDR3 reads TGTGCCAGCAGCTTGGATGGGGGCAGCAATCAGCCCCAGCATTTT. Its protein product is CASSLDGGSNQPQHF.

The chain uses TRBV4-1 and TRBJ2-7; 7 bases agree with TRBD2. The CDR3 runs to 13 residues. Per the germline V gene, CDR1 is MGHRA and CDR2 is YSYEKL. The V and J ends lost 3 bases and 4 bases, in that order; junction bases with no gene match: 3. The CDR3 DNA is TGCGCCAGCAGCCACAGACTAGCTTACGAGCAGTACTTC. Translated, it gives CASSHRLAYEQYF.

The chain joins TRBV2 to TRBJ1-5, with no clear D. This CDR3 is 14 amino acids long. Germline V gene data show CDR1 as SNHLY and CDR2 as FYNNEI. Trimming pared 1 base from V and 7 bases from J, leaving 11 bases between. CDR3 protein: CASSEGGREQPQHF. In DNA form, the CDR3 reads TGTGCCAGCAGTGAAGGGGGTCGGGAACAGCCCCAGCATTTT. Filled out from reference TRBV2 and TRBJ1-5, the complete variable domain reads EPEVTQTPSHQVTQMGQEVILRCVPISNHLYFYWYRQILGQKVEFLVSFYNNEISEKSEIFDDQFSVERPDGSNFTLKIRSTKLEDSAMYFCASSEGGREQPQHFGDGTRLSIL.

This sequence joins TRBV4-1 and TRBJ1-4, with D uncertain. The CDR3 has 14 amino acids. Germline-derived CDR1 and CDR2 are MGHRA and YSYEKL. The germline V and J ends were trimmed by 3 bases and 13 bases, with 18 bases remaining between them. CDR3 loop: CASSHLPPTGGLFF. CDR3 nucleotide sequence: TGCGCCAGCAGCCACCTGCCGCCCACTGGCGGACTGTTTTTT.

This clone showed up just once. J is TRBJ1-2 and V is TRBV7-8; D perhaps matches TRBD1 (5 bases). The V gene lost 5 bases and the J gene lost 10 bases, with 17 bases spanning the gap. Germline V lookup: CDR1 SGHVS, CDR2 FQNEAQ. This CDR3 has 13 residues. The CDR3: CASSTRGEGNYTF. The CDR3 bases are TGTGCCAGCAGCACCCGAGGTGAGGGGAACTACACCTTC. Full variable domain (remainder filled in from reference TRBV7-8 and TRBJ1-2): GAGVSQSPRYKVAKRGQDVALRCDPISGHVSLFWYQQALGQGPEFLTYFQNEAQLDKSGLPSDRFFAERPEGSVSTLKIQRTQQEDSAVYLCASSTRGEGNYTFGSGTRLTVV.

This sequence joins TRBV12-5 and TRBJ2-1; the D call may be TRBD1 or TRBD2 (5 bases each). Germline-derived CDR1 and CDR2 are LGHNT and FRNRAP. Trimming shortened V by 7 bases and J by 8 bases, and 12 bases separated the two germline ends. CDR3 length equals 12 residues. This CDR3 is CASAEGPDEQFF. The CDR3 nucleotides are TGTGCTAGTGCTGAGGGGCCGGATGAGCAGTTCTTC.

The rearrangement joins TRBV21-1 to TRBJ2-5; whether TRBD2, the table's D call, matches the DNA was not checked. TRBV21-1 is a listed pseudogene. This CDR3 has 15 amino acids. The CDR3 loop reads CASSKVPRLEETQYF. CDR3 coding DNA: TGTGCCAGCAGCAAAGTTCCTAGATTGGAAGAGACCCAGTACTTC.

The chain couples TRBV10-2 to TRBJ2-5, with no clear D. V was trimmed by 4 bases and J by 5 bases, leaving 8 bases between them. The V gene's germline CDR1 is WSHSY and CDR2 SAAADI. The CDR3 is 12 amino acids. CDR3 protein: CASSGGGETQYF. The CDR3 bases are TGCGCCAGCAGTGGGGGTGGCGAGACCCAGTACTTC.

This sequence joins TRBV10-3 and TRBJ2-6; D is undetermined. Germline V gene sequence: CDR1 ENHRY, CDR2 SYGVKD. The CDR3 covers 15 residues. V shed 8 bases and J shed 0 bases, with 11 bases lying between them. CDR3 DNA sequence: TGTGCCATCGGGCAGTCCGTCTCTGGGGCCAACGTCCTGACTTTC. Translating gives CAIGQSVSGANVLTF.

The V gene is TRBV2, the J gene TRBJ2-2; 7 nucleotides agree with TRBD1. The CDR3 totals 15 residues. Germline CDR1 SNHLY, CDR2 FYNNEI. After removal of 4 bases from V and 4 bases from J, the junction contained 6 bases not matched to a gene. CDR3 bases: TGTGCCAGCAGTGGCAGACAGGGCCCCACCGGGGAGCTGTTTTTT. Its translation is CASSGRQGPTGELFF.

The rearrangement links TRBV10-3 to TRBJ2-1, with TRBD1 as a possible D gene (6 bases). The CDR3 totals 15 residues. Deletions cut 5 bases from V and 3 bases from J, with 14 bases between. Germline V CDR1 and CDR2: ENHRY, SYGVKD. CDR3 DNA: TGTGCCATCAGTCCCACCACAGGGAGCTACAATGAGCAGTTCTTC. It is translated as CAISPTTGSYNEQFF.

This sequence joins TRBV5-1 and TRBJ2-7; the match to TRBD1 covers 7 bases. This CDR3 spans 15 amino acids. The trim removed 4 bases at V and 7 bases at J, leaving 14 bases unmatched. Germline CDR1 SGHRS, CDR2 YFSETQ. The CDR3, as DNA: TGCGCCAGCAGCCTACCAGGGACAGTAATTCTGGAGCAGTACTTC. Its protein is CASSLPGTVILEQYF. Using reference TRBV5-1 and TRBJ2-7 for the parts outside the CDR3, the full variable domain is KAGVTQTPRYLIKTRGQQVTLSCSPISGHRSVSWYQQTPGQGLQFLFEYFSETQRNKGNFPGRFSGRQFSNSRSEMNVSTLELGDSALYLCASSLPGTVILEQYFGPGTRLTVT.

This chain links TRBV6-1 with TRBJ1-5; D remains unclear. The germline CDR1 and CDR2 sequences are MNHNS and SASEGT. The CDR3 has 16 amino acids. Trimming took off 1 base at V and 0 bases at J, with 10 bases between the two ends. The DNA for the CDR3 is TGTGCCAGCAGTGAAGGGTCACCCTATAGCAATCAGCCCCAGCATTTT. Its translation is CASSEGSPYSNQPQHF.

In nucleotides, the CDR3 is TGCGCCAGCAGTCAATTGGGGGGAGGAGACAGGGAATCGAGCTCCTATAATTCACCCCTCCACTTT. It encodes CASSQLGGGDRESSSYNSPLHF. This chain links TRBV23-1 with TRBJ1-6; 7 bases are shared with TRBD1. TRBV23-1 is sorted into the ORF group, with uncertain function. The CDR3 contains 22 residues. V was clipped by 1 base and J by 0 bases; unmatched bases: 18.

This clone was detected only a few times. The chain has TRBV18 and TRBJ1-3; D gene uncertain. The CDR3 totals 13 residues. Germline CDR1 KGHSH, CDR2 LQKENI. V gave up 2 bases and J gave up 3 bases, with 5 bases separating them. CDR3 amino acids: CASSPGDGNTIYF. DNA of the CDR3: TGTGCCAGCTCACCAGGGGATGGAAACACCATATATTTT.

As regards this clone: This CDR3 is also generated by other DNA sequences in the sample. V is TRBV7-8 and J is TRBJ1-2, with a weak D call TRBD1 (6 bases). The CDR3 is 14 amino acids. Germline V gives CDR1 SGHVS, CDR2 FQNEAQ. V was clipped by 5 bases and J by 1 base, with 11 bases between them. The chain's CDR3 is CASSLGGGNYGYTF. CDR3 sequence (DNA): TGTGCCAGCAGCCTGGGAGGGGGTAACTATGGCTACACCTTC.

This clone was observed a few times. The chain has TRBV7-2 and TRBJ2-3; 11 bases match TRBD2. With V trimmed by 4 bases and J by 6 bases, 9 bases remained unmatched. This CDR3 region has 16 residues. Germline V lookup: CDR1 SGHTA, CDR2 FQGNSA. CDR3 amino acids: CASSSRLAGSSDTQYF. The CDR3 DNA follows: TGTGCCAGCAGCTCCCGACTAGCGGGGAGCTCCGATACGCAGTATTTT. Together with reference TRBV7-2 and TRBJ2-3, the CDR3 gives the full variable domain: GAGVSQSPSNKVTEKGKDVELRCDPISGHTALYWYRQSLGQGLEFLIYFQGNSAPDKSGLPSDRFSAERTGGSVSTLTIQRTQQEDSAVYLCASSSRLAGSSDTQYFGPGTRLTVL.

The chain couples TRBV7-9 to TRBJ1-1; TRBD1 agrees at 10 bases. After removal of 4 bases from V and 3 bases from J, the junction contained 5 bases not matched to a gene. The CDR3 totals 15 residues. CDR1 is SEHNR and CDR2 is FQNEAQ in the germline V gene (reference sequence). CDR3 nucleotide sequence: TGTGCCAGCAGCTGGACAGGGGGTAGGGACACTGAAGCTTTCTTT. Its translation is CASSWTGGRDTEAFF. Complete variable domain (other parts from reference TRBV7-9 and TRBJ1-1): DTGVSQNPRHKITKRGQNVTFRCDPISEHNRLYWYRQTLGQGPEFLTYFQNEAQLEKSRLLSDRFSAERPKGSFSTLEIQRTEQGDSAMYLCASSWTGGRDTEAFFGQGTRLTVV.

The chain uses TRBV6-2 or TRBV6-3 and TRBJ1-5; no clear D. Looked up from germline, CDR1 is MNHEY and CDR2 is SVGEGT. Deletions cut 5 bases from V and 6 bases from J, with 14 bases between. The CDR3 extends over 14 amino acids. The CDR3 region has the DNA TGTGCCAGCAGTCGACAAGGTAGTGCTCAGCCCCAGCATTTT. Translating it yields CASSRQGSAQPQHF.

This chain connects TRBV28 to TRBJ2-7; 7 bases are shared with TRBD1. The CDR3 loop spans 13 amino acids. V was pared by 10 bases and J by 0 bases, with 6 bases of the junction left unmatched. CDR1 MDHEN and CDR2 SYDVKM come from the germline V gene. CDR3 nucleotides: TGTGCCACCGGACGGGACAGCTCCTACGAGCAGTACTTC. Its protein is CATGRDSSYEQYF.

This chain uses TRBV20-1 with TRBJ2-3; a weak D match, TRBD2 (5 bases). This CDR3 region has 13 residues. From germline, CDR1 is DFQATT and CDR2 SNEGSKA (reference sequence). Trimming took 3 bases from V and 2 from J, leaving 9 bases between them. The CDR3: CSASNSVTDTQYF. The CDR3 DNA follows: TGCAGTGCTAGTAATAGCGTCACAGATACGCAGTATTTT.

The V gene is TRBV15, the J gene TRBJ2-5, with TRBD1 identical over 8 bases. The germline V gene has CDR1 LNHNV and CDR2 YYDKDF (reference sequence). The CDR3 loop spans 16 amino acids. V shed 4 bases and J 0 bases; nucleotides not matched to a gene: 7. The CDR3: CATSTRTGMYQETQYF. The CDR3 nucleotides are TGTGCCACCAGCACTAGGACAGGGATGTACCAAGAGACCCAGTACTTC. Drawing the rest from reference TRBV15 and TRBJ2-5, the complete variable domain is DAMVIQNPRYQVTQFGKPVTLSCSQTLNHNVMYWYQQKSSQAPKLLFHYYDKDFNNEADTPDNFQSRRPNTSFCFLDIRSPGLGDTAMYLCATSTRTGMYQETQYFGPGTRLLVL.

The chain carries TRBV3-1 (or the pseudogene TRBV3-2) and TRBJ2-3; D is unresolved. Germline V gives CDR1 LGHDT, CDR2 YNNKEL (reference sequence). V was trimmed by 2 bases and J by 6 bases, leaving 9 bases between them. This CDR3 has 13 residues. CDR3 loop: CASSQFHSDTQYF. The CDR3, as DNA: TGTGCCAGCAGCCAATTTCACTCGGATACGCAGTATTTT.